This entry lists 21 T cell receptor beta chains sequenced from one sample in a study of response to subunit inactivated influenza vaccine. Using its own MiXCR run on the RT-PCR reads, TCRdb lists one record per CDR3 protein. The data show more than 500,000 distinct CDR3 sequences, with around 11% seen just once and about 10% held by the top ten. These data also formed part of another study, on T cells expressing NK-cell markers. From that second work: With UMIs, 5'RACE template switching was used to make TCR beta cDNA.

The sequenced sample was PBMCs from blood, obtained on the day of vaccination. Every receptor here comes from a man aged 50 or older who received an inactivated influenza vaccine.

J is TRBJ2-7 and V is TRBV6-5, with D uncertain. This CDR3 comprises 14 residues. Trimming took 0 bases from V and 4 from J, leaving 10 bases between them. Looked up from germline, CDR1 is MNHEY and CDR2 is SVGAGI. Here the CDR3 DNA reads TGTGCCAGCAGTTACTCAGTCCTACCGTACGAGCAGTACTTC. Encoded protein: CASSYSVLPYEQYF.

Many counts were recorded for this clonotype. The chain's CDR3 is CASSPLGQSTDTQYF. The CDR3 DNA sequence: TGTGCCAGCAGCCCACTCGGGCAGAGTACAGATACGCAGTATTTT. V and J are TRBV7-3 and TRBJ2-3; no clear D gene. The CDR3 length is 15 residues. V lost 5 bases and J lost 3, with 15 bases in between. CDR1 is SGHTA and CDR2 is FQGTGA in the germline V gene. Full variable domain (outside the CDR3, taken from reference TRBV7-3 and TRBJ2-3): GAGVSQTPSNKVTEKGKYVELRCDPISGHTALYWYRQSLGQGPEFLIYFQGTGAADDSGLPNDRFFAVRPEGSVSTLKIQRTERGDSAVYLCASSPLGQSTDTQYFGPGTRLTVL.

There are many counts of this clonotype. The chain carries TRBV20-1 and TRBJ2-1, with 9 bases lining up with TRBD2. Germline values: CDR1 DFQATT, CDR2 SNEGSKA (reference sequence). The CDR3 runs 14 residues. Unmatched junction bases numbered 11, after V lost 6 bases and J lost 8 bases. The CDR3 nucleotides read TGCAGTGCCCAAAGCGGGGGGACCCTAGATGAGCAGTTCTTC. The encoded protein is CSAQSGGTLDEQFF.

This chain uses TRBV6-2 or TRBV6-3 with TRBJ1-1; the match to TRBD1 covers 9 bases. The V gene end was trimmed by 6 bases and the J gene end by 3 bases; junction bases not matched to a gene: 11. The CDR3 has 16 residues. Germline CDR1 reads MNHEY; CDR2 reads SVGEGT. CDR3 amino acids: CASSYETGGADTEAFF. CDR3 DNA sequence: TGTGCCAGCAGCTACGAGACAGGGGGGGCGGACACTGAAGCTTTCTTT.

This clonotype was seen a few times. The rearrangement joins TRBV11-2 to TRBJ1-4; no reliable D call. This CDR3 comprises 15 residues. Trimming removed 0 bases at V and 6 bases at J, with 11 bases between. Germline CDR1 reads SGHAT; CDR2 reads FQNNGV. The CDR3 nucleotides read TGTGCCAGCAGCTTAGATCGGGCGGGTTATGAAAAACTGTTTTTT. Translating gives CASSLDRAGYEKLFF.

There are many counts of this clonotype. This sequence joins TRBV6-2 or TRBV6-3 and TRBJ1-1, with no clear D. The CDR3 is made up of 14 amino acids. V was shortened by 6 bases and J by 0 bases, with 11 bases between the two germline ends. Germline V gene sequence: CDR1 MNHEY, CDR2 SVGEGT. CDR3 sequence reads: CASRTPEVNTEAFF. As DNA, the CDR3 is TGTGCCAGCAGGACCCCCGAGGTGAACACTGAAGCTTTCTTT.

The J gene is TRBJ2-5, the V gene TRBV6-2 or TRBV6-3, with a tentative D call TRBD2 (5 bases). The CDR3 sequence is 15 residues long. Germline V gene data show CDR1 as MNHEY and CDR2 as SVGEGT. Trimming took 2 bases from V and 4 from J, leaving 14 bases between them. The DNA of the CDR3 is TGTGCCAGCAGTTACAGGCTAGAGGGTATAGAGACCCAGTACTTC. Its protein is CASSYRLEGIETQYF.

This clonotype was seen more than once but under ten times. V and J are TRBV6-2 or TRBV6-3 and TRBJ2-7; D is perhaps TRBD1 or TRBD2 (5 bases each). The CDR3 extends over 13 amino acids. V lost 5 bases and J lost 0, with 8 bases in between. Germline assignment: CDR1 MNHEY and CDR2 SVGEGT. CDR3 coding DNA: TGTGCCAGCAGTGAGGGGACCTCCTACGAGCAGTACTTC. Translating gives CASSEGTSYEQYF.

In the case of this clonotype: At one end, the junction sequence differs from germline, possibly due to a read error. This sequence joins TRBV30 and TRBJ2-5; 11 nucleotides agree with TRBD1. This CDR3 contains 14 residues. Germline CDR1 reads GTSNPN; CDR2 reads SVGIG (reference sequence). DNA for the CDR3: TGTGCCTGGAGGAGAGGGACAGGGGGACTCGAGATCATCTTC. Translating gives CAWRRGTGGLEIIF.

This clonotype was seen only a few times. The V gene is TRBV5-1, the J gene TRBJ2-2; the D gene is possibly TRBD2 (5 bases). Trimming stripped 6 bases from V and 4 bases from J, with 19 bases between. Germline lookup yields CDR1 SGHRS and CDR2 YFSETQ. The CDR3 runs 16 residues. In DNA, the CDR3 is TGCGCCAGCACCCGCGTTATTCGGGAAATCACCGGGGAGCTGTTTTTT. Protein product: CASTRVIREITGELFF.

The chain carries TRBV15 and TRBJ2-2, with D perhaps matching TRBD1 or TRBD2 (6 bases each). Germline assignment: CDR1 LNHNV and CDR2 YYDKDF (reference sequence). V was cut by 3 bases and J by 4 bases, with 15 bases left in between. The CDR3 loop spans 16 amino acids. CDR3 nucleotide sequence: TGTGCCACCAGCAGGGGTCACGGAGGGGGCACCGGGGAGCTGTTTTTT. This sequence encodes CATSRGHGGGTGELFF.

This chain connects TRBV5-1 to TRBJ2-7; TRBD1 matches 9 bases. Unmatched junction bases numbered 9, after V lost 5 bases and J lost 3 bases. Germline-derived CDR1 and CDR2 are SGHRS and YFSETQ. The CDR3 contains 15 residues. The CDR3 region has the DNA TGCGCCAGCAGGTCGGGACAGGGATATGGCTACGAGCAGTACTTC. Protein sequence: CASRSGQGYGYEQYF.

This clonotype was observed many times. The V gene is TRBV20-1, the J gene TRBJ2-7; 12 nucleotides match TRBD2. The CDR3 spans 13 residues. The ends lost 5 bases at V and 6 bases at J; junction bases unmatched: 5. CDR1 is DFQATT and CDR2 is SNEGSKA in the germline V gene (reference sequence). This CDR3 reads CSAWRLAGVEQYF. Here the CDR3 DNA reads TGCAGTGCTTGGCGACTAGCGGGAGTCGAGCAGTACTTC.

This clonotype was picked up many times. This chain's CDR3 is CASSLAGGDTQYF. The CDR3 nucleotides read TGCGCCAGCAGCTTGGCCGGCGGAGATACGCAGTATTTT. This rearrangement joins TRBV5-1 to TRBJ2-3; D call uncertain. Germline CDR1 and CDR2: SGHRS and YFSETQ. Trimming shortened V by 0 bases and J by 5 bases, and 7 bases separated the two germline ends. CDR3 length: 13 residues.

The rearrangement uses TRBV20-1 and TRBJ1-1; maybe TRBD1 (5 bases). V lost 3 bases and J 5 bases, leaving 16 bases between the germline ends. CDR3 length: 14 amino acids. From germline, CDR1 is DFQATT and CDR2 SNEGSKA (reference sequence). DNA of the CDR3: TGCAGTGCTAGGCGGGGGGGGGAAACGACTGAAGCTTTCTTT. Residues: CSARRGGETTEAFF.

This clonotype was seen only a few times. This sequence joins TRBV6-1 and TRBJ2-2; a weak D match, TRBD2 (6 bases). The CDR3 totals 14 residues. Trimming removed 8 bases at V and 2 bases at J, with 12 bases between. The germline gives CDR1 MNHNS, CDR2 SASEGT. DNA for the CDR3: TGTGCCAGCTTGGGACTCCTAAACACCGGGGAGCTGTTTTTT. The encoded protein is CASLGLLNTGELFF.

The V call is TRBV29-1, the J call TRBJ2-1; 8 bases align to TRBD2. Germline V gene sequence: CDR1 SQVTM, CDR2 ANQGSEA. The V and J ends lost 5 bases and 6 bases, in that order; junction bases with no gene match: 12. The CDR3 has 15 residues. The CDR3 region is CSVKNRAGELNEQFF. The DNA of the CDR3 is TGCAGCGTTAAAAATCGAGCGGGGGAACTCAATGAGCAGTTCTTC.

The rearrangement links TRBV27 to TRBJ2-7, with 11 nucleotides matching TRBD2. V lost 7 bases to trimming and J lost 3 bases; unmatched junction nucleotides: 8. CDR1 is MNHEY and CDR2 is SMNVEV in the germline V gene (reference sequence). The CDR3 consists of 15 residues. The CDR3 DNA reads TGTGCCAGCACCAGGTTAGCGGGAGGGTACTACGAGCAGTACTTC. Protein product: CASTRLAGGYYEQYF.

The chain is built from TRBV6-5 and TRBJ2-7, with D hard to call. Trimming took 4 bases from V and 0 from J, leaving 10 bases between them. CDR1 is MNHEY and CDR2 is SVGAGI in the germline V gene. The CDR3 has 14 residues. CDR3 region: CASSSTRSSYEQYF. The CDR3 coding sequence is TGTGCCAGCAGTTCAACGAGAAGCTCCTACGAGCAGTACTTC.

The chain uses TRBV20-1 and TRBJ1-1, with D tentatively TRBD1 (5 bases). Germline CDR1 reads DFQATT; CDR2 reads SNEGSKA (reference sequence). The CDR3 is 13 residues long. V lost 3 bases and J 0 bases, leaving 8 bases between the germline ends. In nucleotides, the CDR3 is TGCAGTGCTAGCGCAGGGCTGAACACTGAAGCTTTCTTT. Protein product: CSASAGLNTEAFF.

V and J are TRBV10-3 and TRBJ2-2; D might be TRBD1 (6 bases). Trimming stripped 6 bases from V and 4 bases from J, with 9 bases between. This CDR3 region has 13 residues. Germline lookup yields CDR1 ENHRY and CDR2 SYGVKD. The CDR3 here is CAISPQGTGELFF. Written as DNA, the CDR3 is TGTGCCATCAGCCCACAGGGCACCGGGGAGCTGTTTTTT.